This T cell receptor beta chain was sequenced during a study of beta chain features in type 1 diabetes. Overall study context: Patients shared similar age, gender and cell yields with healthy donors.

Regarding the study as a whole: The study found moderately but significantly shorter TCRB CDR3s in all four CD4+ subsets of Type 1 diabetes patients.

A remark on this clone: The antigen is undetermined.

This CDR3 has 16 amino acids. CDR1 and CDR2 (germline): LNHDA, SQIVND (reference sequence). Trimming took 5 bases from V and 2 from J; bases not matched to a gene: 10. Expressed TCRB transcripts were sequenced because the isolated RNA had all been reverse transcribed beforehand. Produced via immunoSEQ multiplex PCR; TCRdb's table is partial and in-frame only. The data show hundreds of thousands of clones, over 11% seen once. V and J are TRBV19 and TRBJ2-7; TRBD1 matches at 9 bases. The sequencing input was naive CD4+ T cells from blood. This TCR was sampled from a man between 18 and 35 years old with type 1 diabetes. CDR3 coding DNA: TGTGCCAGTAGTTCAATCTCCGGGACAGGGACCTACGAGCAGTACTTC. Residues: CASSSISGTGTYEQYF. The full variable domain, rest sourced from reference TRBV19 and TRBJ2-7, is DGGITQSPKYLFRKEGQNVTLSCEQNLNHDAMYWYRQDPGQGLRLIYYSQIVNDFQKGDIAEGYSVSREKKESFPLTVTSAQKNPTAFYLCASSSISGTGTYEQYFGPGTRLTVT.